A selection of T cell receptor beta chains follows, all from one sample in a study of CD8+CD57+ T cells in acquired aplastic anemia. TCRdb processed the reads anew with MiXCR; each CDR3 protein has one entry. The profile shows 100,000 to 150,000 distinct CDR3 sequences, roughly 50% of them singletons. Input material: sorted CD4+, CD8+, or CD8+CD57+ T cells (not recorded which) from PBMCs. The source is a human donor in good health, serving as a control. CDR3s include the opening cysteine and the closing phenylalanine or tryptophan. The D gene is left open where the match is weak. A clone size is listed for some rows: how often the clone was seen (once, few, many), or a class if it is expanded.

CDR3nt,CDR3aa,v_gene,d_gene,j_gene,abundance
TGTGCCATCAGTGATCAAGGATGGCTCAGCGAGGGAAACACTGAAGCTTTCTTT,CAISDQGWLSEGNTEAFF,TRBV10-3,NA,TRBJ1-1,once
TGTGCCAGCAGCCAAGGGGCCCCCCGGGCTTTCTTT,CASSQGAPRAFF,TRBV14,NA,TRBJ1-1,many
TGTGCCACTCTGAACTATGGCTACACCTTC,CATLNYGYTF,TRBV25-1,NA,TRBJ1-2,NA
TGTGCCAGTAGTACCCGAGCGGGCGCATACAATGAGCAGTTCTTC,CASSTRAGAYNEQFF,TRBV19,NA,TRBJ2-1,NA
TGTGCCAGCAGCACAGGGGGGGATACGCAGTATTTT,CASSTGGDTQYF,TRBV7-3,TRBD1,TRBJ2-3,NA
TGTGCCAGCAGTTACTTATCAGGAAACACCATATATTTT,CASSYLSGNTIYF,TRBV6-5,NA,TRBJ1-3,many
TGTGCCAGCAGTTTACGGAGAAGCTCTGGAAACACCATATATTTT,CASSLRRSSGNTIYF,TRBV12-3/TRBV12-4,NA,TRBJ1-3,many
TGTGCCAGCAGCTTAACGTCGGGGATTGGCACAGATACGCAGTATTTT,CASSLTSGIGTDTQYF,TRBV7-3,NA,TRBJ2-3,many
TGTGCCATCAGTGGGGTAATAACGTCAACTAATGAAAAACTGTTTTTT,CAISGVITSTNEKLFF,TRBV10-3,NA,TRBJ1-4,few
TGTGCCAGCAGTACCGGGCTCTCACCCCTCCACTTT,CASSTGLSPLHF,TRBV7-2,NA,TRBJ1-6,NA
TGTGCCAGCAGCTTGGAGGCGGCGCGGTCCACAGATACGCAGTATTTT,CASSLEAARSTDTQYF,TRBV11-2,NA,TRBJ2-3,NA
TGCGCCAGCAGCTTGGCCACTGGCGGGTATGAGCAGTTCTTC,CASSLATGGYEQFF,TRBV5-1,NA,TRBJ2-1,many
TGCAGCGTAGACAGGGGGGCTCTGAACACTGAAGCTTTCTTT,CSVDRGALNTEAFF,TRBV29-1,TRBD1,TRBJ1-1,NA
TGTGCCACCAGCAGAGAAGGGACAGGGGCCTTCACAGATACGCAGTATTTT,CATSREGTGAFTDTQYF,TRBV15,TRBD1,TRBJ2-3,NA
TGTGCCAGCAGTGTAGGGGCCGGCGGGCTGTTTTTT,CASSVGAGGLFF,TRBV25-1,NA,TRBJ2-2,many
TGCAGTGCTAGAGATGTGGTTTACGAGCAGTACTTC,CSARDVVYEQYF,TRBV20-1,NA,TRBJ2-7,many
TGTGCCACCAGCAGGCTAGCGGGATACGAGCAGTACTTC,CATSRLAGYEQYF,TRBV15,TRBD2,TRBJ2-7,NA
TGTGCCAGCAGCGTGGGAACAGGGGGGCCCTATGGCTACACCTTC,CASSVGTGGPYGYTF,TRBV9,TRBD1,TRBJ1-2,NA
TGTGCCACCAGCAGGCCAGGGGGCCTCATAGGTACCGGGGAGCTGTTTTTT,CATSRPGGLIGTGELFF,TRBV15,TRBD1,TRBJ2-2,few
TGCAGTGCAAAGACAGGGATTGATTCACCCCTCCACTTT,CSAKTGIDSPLHF,TRBV20-1,TRBD1,TRBJ1-6,NA
TGCAGTGCTAGAGAGGTACTAGCGGGGGGGCATGGAGATACGCAGTATTTT,CSAREVLAGGHGDTQYF,TRBV20-1,TRBD2,TRBJ2-3,NA
TGTGCCAGTAGTTGGACAGGGGAATCCAACCAGCAGTTCTTC,CASSWTGESNQQFF,TRBV19,TRBD1,TRBJ2-1,NA
TGTGCCAGCAGTTTCGCGACGGGGGGCTCCTACGGGCAGTACTTC,CASSFATGGSYGQYF,TRBV12-3/TRBV12-4,NA,TRBJ2-7,NA
TGTGCCAGCAGCCAAGCCTCTCCGGCCGGGGGTGGCTACACCTTC,CASSQASPAGGGYTF,TRBV3-1,NA,TRBJ1-2,many
TGCAGTGCTAGAGATGCCCGGACAGGGCAAAATTCACCCCTCCACTTT,CSARDARTGQNSPLHF,TRBV20-1,TRBD1,TRBJ1-6,NA